These T cell receptor beta chains were read from a single sample in a study of T-cell reconstitution after alpha-beta-depleted transplantation in children. TCRdb re-called the PCR reads through MiXCR, storing one row per CDR3 protein. Among about 870,000 distinct CDR3 sequences, roughly 15% were seen once, and the ten largest hold 5%. Material: PBMCs, mostly from graft donor cells, obtained 360 days after TCRalphabeta/CD19-depleted stem cell transplant. Source of these receptors: a male patient under 18 who had a stem cell transplant for acute lymphoblastic leukemia, so the T cells may come from the graft donor. Both conserved end residues are part of each CDR3. D genes are given only for firm matches. A clone size is listed for some rows: how often the clone was seen (once, few, many), or a class if it is expanded.

.	TRBV11-1	.	TRBJ1-1	CASSFIAGGTEAFF	TGTGCCAGCAGCTTTATCGCGGGAGGCACTGAAGCTTTCTTT
.	TRBV12-3/TRBV12-4	.	TRBJ2-2	CASGGRYTGELFF	TGTGCCAGCGGGGGGAGGTACACCGGGGAGCTGTTTTTT
few	TRBV9	.	TRBJ2-7	CASSVVGTDYEQYF	TGTGCCAGCAGCGTAGTAGGGACTGACTACGAGCAGTACTTC
.	TRBV11-2	.	TRBJ1-4	CASSSSSDQKLFF	TGTGCCAGCAGCTCCTCGTCCGACCAAAAACTGTTTTTT
few	TRBV18	.	TRBJ2-3	CASSELGSSTDTQYF	TGTGCCAGCTCAGAACTGGGCAGTAGCACAGATACGCAGTATTTT
many	TRBV3-1	TRBD1	TRBJ2-7	CASSQRRQGPYEQYF	TGTGCCAGCAGCCAACGACGACAGGGGCCCTACGAGCAGTACTTC
many	TRBV6-5	TRBD1	TRBJ2-2	CAVTRGYTGELFF	TGTGCCGTAACCAGGGGGTACACCGGGGAGCTGTTTTTT
.	TRBV12-3/TRBV12-4	TRBD2	TRBJ2-7	CASRGTTRRSYEQYF	TGTGCCAGCAGGGGGACTACCCGGCGCTCCTACGAGCAGTACTTC
.	TRBV28	TRBD1	TRBJ2-2	CASSFLDRASGELFF	TGTGCCAGCAGTTTCTTGGACAGGGCGTCCGGGGAGCTGTTTTTT
.	TRBV5-1	TRBD2	TRBJ2-3	CASSGGLAGAGGKTDTQYF	TGCGCCAGCAGCGGCGGACTAGCGGGAGCAGGTGGGAAGACAGATACGCAGTATTTT
few	TRBV3-1	TRBD2	TRBJ2-2	CASSQAGLADNTGELFF	TGTGCCAGCAGCCAAGCGGGACTAGCGGACAACACCGGGGAGCTGTTTTTT
.	TRBV5-1	.	TRBJ2-1	CASSLGAEGQFF	TGCGCCAGCAGCTTGGGGGCAGAGGGGCAGTTCTTC
.	TRBV28	.	TRBJ1-6	CASSFAVESSYNSPLHF	TGTGCCAGCAGTTTCGCGGTAGAGAGCTCCTATAATTCACCCCTCCACTTT
few	TRBV27	.	TRBJ2-7	CASSQGADGSFSYEQYF	TGTGCCAGCAGTCAAGGAGCCGACGGCTCCTTCTCCTACGAGCAGTACTTC
.	TRBV29-1	.	TRBJ2-7	CSVEAWAPTYEQYF	TGCAGCGTTGAAGCGTGGGCCCCGACCTACGAGCAGTACTTC
few	TRBV9	.	TRBJ2-7	CASSVAAYSISYEQYF	TGTGCCAGCAGCGTAGCGGCGTACTCCATTTCCTACGAGCAGTACTTC
few	TRBV27	.	TRBJ2-1	CASSTILGQIGGDNEQFF	TGTGCCAGCAGTACCATCTTGGGCCAGATCGGTGGGGACAATGAGCAGTTCTTC
.	TRBV6-6	.	TRBJ2-7	CASSYPDYEQYF	TGTGCCAGCAGTTACCCCGACTACGAGCAGTACTTC
.	TRBV27	TRBD1	TRBJ2-5	CASSQSGQGSEETQYF	TGTGCCAGCAGTCAGTCGGGACAGGGGAGTGAAGAGACCCAGTACTTC
.	TRBV3-1	TRBD2	TRBJ2-1	CASSLNTRTSGRSYNEQFF	TGTGCCAGCAGTTTAAACACCCGGACTAGCGGGAGATCCTACAATGAGCAGTTCTTC
many	TRBV29-1	.	TRBJ1-2	CSVGYGYTF	TGCAGCGTTGGGTATGGCTACACCTTC
many	TRBV5-1	TRBD1	TRBJ2-7	CASSTLGTDQYF	TGCGCCAGCAGCACCCTCGGGACAGATCAGTACTTC
.	TRBV7-2	.	TRBJ2-7	CASSTSVSALTYEQYF	TGTGCCAGCAGCACGTCTGTATCGGCTTTAACCTACGAGCAGTACTTC
few	TRBV4-1	.	TRBJ2-5	CASSLRTELETQYF	TGCGCCAGCAGCCTCCGGACAGAGCTAGAGACCCAGTACTTC
.	TRBV29-1	.	TRBJ1-1	CSVGKGPSGAEAFF	TGCAGCGTTGGGAAGGGGCCCTCGGGAGCTGAAGCTTTCTTT
.	TRBV27	.	TRBJ2-1	CASRRPWGEQFF	TGTGCCAGTCGAAGGCCCTGGGGTGAGCAGTTCTTC
.	TRBV27	.	TRBJ2-2	CASSYLATTGELFF	TGTGCCAGCAGTTATCTTGCCACGACCGGGGAGCTGTTTTTT
few	TRBV5-1	TRBD1	TRBJ2-1	CASSFRDRGYNEQFF	TGCGCCAGCAGCTTCCGGGACAGGGGCTACAATGAGCAGTTCTTC
few	TRBV7-8	.	TRBJ2-5	CASSLRGSWETQYF	TGTGCCAGCAGCTTAAGAGGGAGTTGGGAGACCCAGTACTTC
.	TRBV5-1	.	TRBJ1-2	CASSFFAPPANYGYTF	TGCGCCAGCAGCTTTTTTGCCCCTCCGGCTAACTATGGCTACACCTTC
.	TRBV20-1	TRBD1	TRBJ1-1	CSARVVAGTGGTEAFF	TGCAGTGCTAGGGTAGTCGCCGGGACAGGGGGCACTGAAGCTTTCTTT
few	TRBV4-1	.	TRBJ1-1	CASSQDGRGRTEAFF	TGCGCCAGCAGCCAAGATGGAAGGGGGAGGACTGAAGCTTTCTTT
.	TRBV6-1	.	TRBJ1-5	CASRKTASNQPQHF	TGTGCCAGCAGAAAGACAGCTAGCAATCAGCCCCAGCATTTT